The entry below gives a single T cell receptor (beta chain) sequence along with its context. The data derive from a study of blood T cell repertoires in COVID-19. Across the whole study: The analysed material was cDNA or gDNA that came from T cells, B-cell-depleted T cells, or PBMCs.

Germline V lookup: CDR1 SGDLS, CDR2 YYNGEE. This CDR3 region has 12 residues. Losses at the gene ends were 3 bases for V and 7 bases for J; bases not matched to a gene: 3. Assay used: immunoSEQ multiplex PCR; TCRdb lists only in-frame clones, some missing. The data hold around 190,000 clones, with 86% observed a single time. The rearrangement joins TRBV9 to TRBJ1-2, with 7 bases matching TRBD1. This sequence was found in a woman aged 40 to 50 in a cohort exposed to, infected with or recovered from COVID-19 (not recorded which). Sequencing input: PBMCs or T cells enriched from blood (not recorded which). The DNA of the CDR3 is TGTGCCAGCAGCGAGGCAGGGGGTGGCTACACCTTC. Protein sequence: CASSEAGGGYTF.